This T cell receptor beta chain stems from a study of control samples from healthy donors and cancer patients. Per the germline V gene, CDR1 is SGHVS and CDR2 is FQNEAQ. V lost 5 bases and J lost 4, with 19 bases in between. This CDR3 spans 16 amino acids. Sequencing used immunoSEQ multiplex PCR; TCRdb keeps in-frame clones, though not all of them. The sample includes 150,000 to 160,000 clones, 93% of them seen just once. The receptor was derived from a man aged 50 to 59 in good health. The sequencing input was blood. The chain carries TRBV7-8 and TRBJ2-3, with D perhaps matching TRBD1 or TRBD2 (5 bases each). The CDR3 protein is CASSPPYERGADTQYF. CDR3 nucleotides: TGTGCCAGCAGCCCACCATATGAGAGGGGCGCAGATACGCAGTATTTT.